The 21 T cell receptor beta chains listed next were all sequenced from one sample in a study of cytomegalovirus exposure and HLA in healthy donors. The primer mix had 60 Vbeta and 13 Jbeta primers. Generated by immunoSEQ multiplex PCR, the TCRdb table keeps only in-frame clones and is missing some. The sample yields some 200,000 clones, nearly 80% seen once. The sequencing sample was made of PBMCs. Receptors were obtained from a female donor in good health and CMV-seronegative.

The genes are TRBV2 and TRBJ2-2, with D perhaps matching TRBD1 (5 bases). Germline loops: CDR1 SNHLY, CDR2 FYNNEI. The CDR3 is made up of 11 amino acids. Between the trimmed V and J ends, which lost 8 bases and 5 bases, there was a span of 6 bases. The chain's CDR3 is CASQGTGELFF. Here the CDR3 DNA reads TGTGCCAGCCAGGGTACCGGGGAGCTGTTTTTT.

This chain joins TRBV18 and TRBJ2-1, with TRBD2 matching 13 bases. The V gene end was trimmed by 5 bases and the J gene end by 4 bases; junction bases not matched to a gene: 2. CDR1 KGHSH and CDR2 LQKENI come from the germline V gene. The CDR3 sequence is 15 residues long. The CDR3 spells CASSEGLAGYNEQFF. In DNA, the CDR3 is TGTGCCAGCTCAGAGGGACTAGCGGGGTACAATGAGCAGTTCTTC.

The chain recombines TRBV6-7 with TRBJ2-5; TRBD1 aligns across 9 bases. TRBV6-7 has ORF status, its function being uncertain. V was pared by 5 bases and J by 1 base, with 11 bases of the junction left unmatched. The CDR3 spans 17 residues. The DNA of the CDR3 is TGTGCCAGCAGTCACCGGGACAGGGTCCCGTGCCAAGAGACCCAGTACTTC. Its protein is CASSHRDRVPCQETQYF.

This chain uses TRBV7-3 with TRBJ2-5; tentatively, D is TRBD1 (7 bases). The germline V gene encodes CDR1 SGHTA and CDR2 FQGTGA. V was trimmed by 0 bases and J by 5 bases, leaving 13 bases between them. This CDR3 comprises 15 residues. CDR3: CASSLTSQGGETQYF. Written as DNA, the CDR3 is TGTGCCAGCAGCTTAACGTCCCAGGGGGGTGAGACCCAGTACTTC. The full variable domain, in which reference TRBV7-3 and TRBJ2-5 provide the parts outside the CDR3, is GAGVSQTPSNKVTEKGKYVELRCDPISGHTALYWYRQSLGQGPEFLIYFQGTGAADDSGLPNDRFFAVRPEGSVSTLKIQRTERGDSAVYLCASSLTSQGGETQYFGPGTRLLVL.

The chain combines TRBV7-8 with TRBJ2-1; 8 bases are shared with TRBD2. Germline V gives CDR1 SGHVS, CDR2 FQNEAQ. J was trimmed by 7 bases and V by 6 bases; bases with no gene match: 11. CDR3 size: 15 residues. In DNA, the CDR3 is TGTGCCAGCAGGTCAACCGGGACTAGTAGTAATGAGCAGTTCTTC. Translation: CASRSTGTSSNEQFF.

This chain joins TRBV7-9 and TRBJ2-7; D remains unclear. The CDR3 sequence is 12 residues long. Germline V gene lookup returns CDR1 SEHNR and CDR2 FQNEAQ (reference sequence). Trimming shortened V by 4 bases and J by 2 bases, and 6 bases separated the two germline ends. This CDR3 is CASSSYTYEQYF. CDR3 coding DNA: TGTGCCAGCAGCTCTTACACCTACGAGCAGTACTTC.

The chain uses TRBV5-5 and TRBJ1-1; a possible D gene is TRBD1 (5 bases). Germline V gene sequence: CDR1 SGHKS, CDR2 YYEKEE (reference sequence). The ends were cut back, 0 bases at V and 0 bases at J, with 9 bases in the middle. This CDR3 has 15 residues. CDR3 sequence (DNA): TGTGCCAGCAGCTTGGAGGCAGGGATGAACACTGAAGCTTTCTTT. It encodes CASSLEAGMNTEAFF.

This chain connects TRBV28 to TRBJ2-7, with D unresolved. The V end lost 3 bases, the J end lost 0 bases, and 6 bases lay between the germline ends. CDR1 and CDR2 (germline): MDHEN, SYDVKM. The CDR3 runs 13 residues. The CDR3 sequence: CASSLANSYEQYF. CDR3 nucleotide sequence: TGTGCCAGCAGTTTGGCCAACTCCTACGAGCAGTACTTC.

The genes are TRBV18 and TRBJ2-1; tentatively, D is TRBD1 (6 bases). The CDR3 is 16 amino acids. Germline V CDR1 and CDR2: KGHSH, LQKENI. Trimming stripped 4 bases from V and 0 bases from J, with 13 bases between. CDR3: CASSQWTANSYNEQFF. CDR3 in DNA: TGTGCCAGCTCACAATGGACAGCGAACTCCTACAATGAGCAGTTCTTC.

This clone was counted only a few times. This chain joins TRBV5-6 and TRBJ1-1; no clear D. Germline CDR1 and CDR2: SGHDT and YYEEEE. The ends were cut back, 0 bases at V and 4 bases at J, with 7 bases in the middle. The CDR3 length is 13 residues. For the CDR3, the DNA is TGTGCCAGCAGCTTGGGGAGAATCACTGAAGCTTTCTTT. Protein product: CASSLGRITEAFF.

The V gene is TRBV5-6, the J gene TRBJ2-7; D might be TRBD1 (5 bases). The V end was cut by 1 base, the J end by 3 bases, with 5 bases between. Germline CDR1 and CDR2: SGHDT and YYEEEE. This CDR3 has 12 residues. The CDR3 coding sequence is TGTGCCAGCAGCTTGCAGGGCTACGAGCAGTACTTC. Translation: CASSLQGYEQYF.

V gene TRBV18 combines with J gene TRBJ2-2; D is unclear. Germline V gene sequence: CDR1 KGHSH, CDR2 LQKENI. Trimming took 0 bases from V and 8 from J, leaving 10 bases between them. The CDR3 covers 14 residues. CDR3 nucleotides: TGTGCCAGCTCACCACCTGCCTACGTGGGGGAGCTGTTTTTT. Translation: CASSPPAYVGELFF. Based on the CDR3 plus reference TRBV18 and TRBJ2-2, the full variable domain is NAGVMQNPRHLVRRRGQEARLRCSPMKGHSHVYWYRQLPEEGLKFMVYLQKENIIDESGMPKERFSAEFPKEGPSILRIQQVVRGDSAAYFCASSPPAYVGELFFGEGSRLTVL.

The chain uses TRBV19 and TRBJ2-7; D gene unclear. Germline V gene data show CDR1 as LNHDA and CDR2 as SQIVND (reference sequence). V lost 3 bases, J lost 1 base, and 13 bases lay in between. This CDR3 has 15 amino acids. CDR3 protein: CASSIRRGRSYEQYF. CDR3 nucleotides: TGTGCCAGTAGTATTCGGCGAGGTAGATCCTACGAGCAGTACTTC.

The J gene is TRBJ1-2, the V gene TRBV30, with 8 nucleotides matching TRBD1. The length of the CDR3 is 13 residues. Germline-derived CDR1 and CDR2 are GTSNPN and SVGIG (reference sequence). V was pared by 0 bases and J by 8 bases, with 5 bases of the junction left unmatched. The CDR3 DNA reads as TGTGCCTGGAGTGTGGACAGGGTAGGCGGCTACACCTTC. Its translation is CAWSVDRVGGYTF.

The chain couples TRBV27 to TRBJ1-4; 7 bases fit TRBD1. CDR3 length equals 14 residues. Unmatched junction bases numbered 4, after V lost 5 bases and J lost 4 bases. CDR1 and CDR2 from the germline V gene are MNHEY and SMNVEV (reference sequence). CDR3 sequence reads: CASSTGQINEKLFF. The CDR3 DNA follows: TGTGCCAGCAGTACGGGACAGATTAATGAAAAACTGTTTTTT.

The chain combines TRBV6-1 with TRBJ1-2, with TRBD1 as a possible D gene (6 bases). CDR1 and CDR2 from the germline V gene are MNHNS and SASEGT. The CDR3 is 11 residues long. Between the trimmed V and J ends, which lost 7 bases and 5 bases, there was a span of 8 bases. CDR3 sequence reads: CASKGVYGYTF. Written as DNA, the CDR3 is TGTGCCAGCAAGGGGGTGTATGGCTACACCTTC.

The chain employs TRBV2 and TRBJ1-5; maybe TRBD1 (5 bases). CDR3 length: 13 amino acids. Germline-derived CDR1 and CDR2 are SNHLY and FYNNEI. The V end lost 6 bases, the J end lost 7 bases, and 13 bases lay between the germline ends. CDR3 DNA sequence: TGTGCCAGCAGGCGACCTGGGGGGCAGCCCCAGCATTTT. Translation gives CASRRPGGQPQHF.

This chain joins TRBV9 and TRBJ2-1; D gene ambiguous. The CDR3 contains 16 residues. V lost 0 bases and J lost 0, with 10 bases in between. Germline lookup yields CDR1 SGDLS and CDR2 YYNGEE. The CDR3 protein is CASSVAPTSSYNEQFF. In DNA form, the CDR3 reads TGTGCCAGCAGCGTAGCCCCAACGAGCTCCTACAATGAGCAGTTCTTC. The full variable domain, rest sourced from reference TRBV9 and TRBJ2-1, is DSGVTQTPKHLITATGQRVTLRCSPRSGDLSVYWYQQSLDQGLQFLIQYYNGEERAKGNILERFSAQQFPDLHSELNLSSLELGDSALYFCASSVAPTSSYNEQFFGPGTRLTVL.

Details on this clone: The same CDR3 is also encoded by other DNA sequences in this sample. This sequence joins TRBV4-3 and TRBJ1-1; possible D gene TRBD1, 6 bases. Trimming left V 3 bases short and J 6 bases short, with 14 bases between. The length of the CDR3 is 14 residues. Germline-derived CDR1 and CDR2 are LGHNA and YSLEER. CDR3 loop: CASSHRGQYAEAFF. DNA of the CDR3: TGCGCCAGCAGCCACCGAGGACAGTACGCTGAAGCTTTCTTT.

The chain joins TRBV10-3 to TRBJ1-1; D call uncertain. CDR3 length equals 14 residues. CDR1 is ENHRY and CDR2 is SYGVKD in the germline V gene. Between the trimmed V and J ends, which lost 7 bases and 5 bases, there was a span of 17 bases. CDR3 amino acids: CAIKRGGDFTEAFF. In DNA form, the CDR3 reads TGTGCCATCAAACGAGGTGGAGACTTTACTGAAGCTTTCTTT.

Regarding this clone: One end of the junction does not line up with germline, which may come from a read error. The rearrangement joins TRBV4-2 to TRBJ1-1, with D perhaps TRBD1 (5 bases). The germline CDR1 and CDR2 sequences are LGHNA and YNFKEQ. The CDR3 has 10 amino acids. CDR3 in DNA: TGTGCCAGCAGCCAAGGCAGGGTGGTCTTT. It translates to CASSQGRVVF.